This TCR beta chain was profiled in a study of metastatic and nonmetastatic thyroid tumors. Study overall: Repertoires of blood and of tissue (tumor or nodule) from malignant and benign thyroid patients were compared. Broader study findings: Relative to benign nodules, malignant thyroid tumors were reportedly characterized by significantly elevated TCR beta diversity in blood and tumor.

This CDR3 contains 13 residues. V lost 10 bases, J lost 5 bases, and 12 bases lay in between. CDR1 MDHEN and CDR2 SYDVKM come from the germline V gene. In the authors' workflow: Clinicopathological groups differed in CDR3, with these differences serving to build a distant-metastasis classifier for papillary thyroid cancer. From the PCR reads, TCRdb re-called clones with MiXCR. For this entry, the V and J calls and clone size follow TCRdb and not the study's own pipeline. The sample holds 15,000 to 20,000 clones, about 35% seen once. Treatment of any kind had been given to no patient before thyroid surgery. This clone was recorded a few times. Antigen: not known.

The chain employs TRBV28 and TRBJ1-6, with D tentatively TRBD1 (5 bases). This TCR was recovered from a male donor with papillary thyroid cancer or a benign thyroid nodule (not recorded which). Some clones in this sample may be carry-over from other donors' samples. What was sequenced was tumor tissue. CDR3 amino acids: CATLGQNNSPLHF. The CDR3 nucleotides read TGTGCCACCCTGGGGCAGAATAATTCACCCCTCCACTTT.